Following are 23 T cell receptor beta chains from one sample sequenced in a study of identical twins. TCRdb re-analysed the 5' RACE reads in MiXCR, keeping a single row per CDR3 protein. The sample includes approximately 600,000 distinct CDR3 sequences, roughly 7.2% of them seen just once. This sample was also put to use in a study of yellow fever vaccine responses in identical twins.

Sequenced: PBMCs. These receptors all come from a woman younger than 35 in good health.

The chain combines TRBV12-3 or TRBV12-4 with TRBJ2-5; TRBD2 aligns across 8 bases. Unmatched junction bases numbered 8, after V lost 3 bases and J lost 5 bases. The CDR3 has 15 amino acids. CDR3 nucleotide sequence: TGTGCCAGCAGTTTCTCACGGACTAGCTGGGAGACCCAGTACTTC. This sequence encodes CASSFSRTSWETQYF.

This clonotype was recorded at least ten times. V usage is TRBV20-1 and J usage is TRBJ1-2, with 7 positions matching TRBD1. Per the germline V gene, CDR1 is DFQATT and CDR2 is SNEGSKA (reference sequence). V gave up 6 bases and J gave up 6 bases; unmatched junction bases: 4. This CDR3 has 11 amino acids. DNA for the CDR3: TGCAGTGCAAGGACAGGTGATGGCTACACCTTC. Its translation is CSARTGDGYTF.

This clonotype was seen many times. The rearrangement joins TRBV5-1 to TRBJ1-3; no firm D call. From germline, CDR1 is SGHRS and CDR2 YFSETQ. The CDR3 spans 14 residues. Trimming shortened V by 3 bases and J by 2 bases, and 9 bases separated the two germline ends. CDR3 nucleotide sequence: TGCGCCAGCAGCTCGGAACGGACTGGAAACACCATATATTTT. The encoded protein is CASSSERTGNTIYF.

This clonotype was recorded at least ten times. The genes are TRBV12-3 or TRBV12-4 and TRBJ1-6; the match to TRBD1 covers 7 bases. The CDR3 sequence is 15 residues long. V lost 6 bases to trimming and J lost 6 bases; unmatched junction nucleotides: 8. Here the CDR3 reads CASRTGTVGNSPLHF. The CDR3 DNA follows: TGTGCCAGCAGAACCGGGACAGTCGGTAATTCACCCCTCCACTTT.

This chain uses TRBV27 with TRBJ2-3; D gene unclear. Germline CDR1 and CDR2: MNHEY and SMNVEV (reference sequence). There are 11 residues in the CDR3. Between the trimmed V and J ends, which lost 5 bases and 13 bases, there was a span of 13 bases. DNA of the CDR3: TGTGCCAGCAGTCCCGGCCCAGGCGAGTATTTT. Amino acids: CASSPGPGEYF.

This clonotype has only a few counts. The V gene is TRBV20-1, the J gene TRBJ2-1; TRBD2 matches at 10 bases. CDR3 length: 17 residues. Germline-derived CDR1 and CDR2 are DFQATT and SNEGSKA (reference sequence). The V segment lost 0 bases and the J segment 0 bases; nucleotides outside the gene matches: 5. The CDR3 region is CSARDLAGANSYNEQFF. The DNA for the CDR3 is TGCAGTGCTAGAGATCTAGCGGGGGCCAACTCCTACAATGAGCAGTTCTTC.

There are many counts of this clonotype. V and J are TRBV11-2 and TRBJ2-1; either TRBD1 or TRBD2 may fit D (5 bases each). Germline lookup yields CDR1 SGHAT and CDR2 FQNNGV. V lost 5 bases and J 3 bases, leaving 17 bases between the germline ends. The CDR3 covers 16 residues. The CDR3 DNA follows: TGTGCCAGCAGCCTAAAGATACGGGACCTCTACAATGAGCAGTTCTTC. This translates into CASSLKIRDLYNEQFF.

The CDR3 nucleotides are TGTGCCAGCAGTGAAACTATGGCTGCGCTAGCGGGGGGCAGAGATACGCAGTATTTT. Translated, it gives CASSETMAALAGGRDTQYF. The chain combines TRBV2 with TRBJ2-3; 11 bases line up with TRBD2. CDR1 and CDR2 from the germline V gene are SNHLY and FYNNEI. V lost 2 bases, J lost 5 bases, and 15 bases stayed unmatched. CDR3 length: 19 residues.

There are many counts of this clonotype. The CDR3 loop is CASTKGRVGNTIYF. The CDR3, as DNA: TGTGCCAGCACCAAAGGACGGGTTGGAAACACCATATATTTT. The rearrangement joins TRBV28 to TRBJ1-3, with unresolved D. Trimming took 7 bases from V and 3 from J, leaving 13 bases between them. The CDR3 covers 14 residues. CDR1 is MDHEN, CDR2 SYDVKM, per germline.

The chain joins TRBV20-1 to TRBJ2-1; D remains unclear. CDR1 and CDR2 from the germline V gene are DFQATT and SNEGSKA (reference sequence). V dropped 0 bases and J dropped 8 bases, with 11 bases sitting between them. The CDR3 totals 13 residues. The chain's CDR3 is CSARELPTDEQFF. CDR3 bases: TGCAGTGCTAGAGAGCTCCCGACCGATGAGCAGTTCTTC.

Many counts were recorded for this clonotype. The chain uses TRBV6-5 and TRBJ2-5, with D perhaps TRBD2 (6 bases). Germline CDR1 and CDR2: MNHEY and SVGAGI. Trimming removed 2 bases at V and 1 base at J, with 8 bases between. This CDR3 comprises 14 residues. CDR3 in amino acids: CASSYGTPQETQYF. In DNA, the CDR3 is TGTGCCAGCAGTTACGGGACTCCCCAAGAGACCCAGTACTTC.

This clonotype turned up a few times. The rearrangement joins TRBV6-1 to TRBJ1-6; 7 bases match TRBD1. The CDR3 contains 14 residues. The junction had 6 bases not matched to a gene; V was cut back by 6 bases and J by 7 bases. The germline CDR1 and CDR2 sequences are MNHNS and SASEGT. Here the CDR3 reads CASRAGQINSPLHF. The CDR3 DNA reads TGTGCCAGCAGAGCGGGACAGATAAATTCACCCCTCCACTTT.

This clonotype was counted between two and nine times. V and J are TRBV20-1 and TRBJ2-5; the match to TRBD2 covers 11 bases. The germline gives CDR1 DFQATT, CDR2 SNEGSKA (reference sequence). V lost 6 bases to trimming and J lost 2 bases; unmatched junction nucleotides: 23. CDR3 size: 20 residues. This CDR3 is CSAYPRPLMPGLAEQETQYF. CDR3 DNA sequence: TGCAGTGCCTATCCCCGGCCGCTCATGCCGGGACTAGCGGAGCAAGAGACCCAGTACTTC.

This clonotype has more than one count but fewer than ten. In nucleotides, the CDR3 is TGTGCCAGCAGTGAATCTCGGTATTCCTACAATGAGCAGTTCTTC. It is translated as CASSESRYSYNEQFF. The chain is built from TRBV25-1 and TRBJ2-1; D not resolved. Deletions cut 1 base from V and 1 base from J, with 8 bases between. Germline assignment: CDR1 MGHDK and CDR2 SYGVNS. The CDR3 covers 15 residues.

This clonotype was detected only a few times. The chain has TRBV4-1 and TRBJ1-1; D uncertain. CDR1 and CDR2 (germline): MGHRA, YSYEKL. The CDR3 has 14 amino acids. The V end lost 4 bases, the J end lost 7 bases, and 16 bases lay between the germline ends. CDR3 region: CASSRQGVPNEAFF. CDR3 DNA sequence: TGCGCCAGCAGCCGACAAGGCGTTCCGAATGAAGCTTTCTTT.

CDR3 sequence (DNA): TGCAGTGCTAATCACTACTTTGGGCGGGGGGGAACTAGCACAGATACGCAGTATTTT. Translating it yields CSANHYFGRGGTSTDTQYF. This chain joins TRBV20-1 and TRBJ2-3, with 9 bases aligning to TRBD2. From germline, CDR1 is DFQATT and CDR2 SNEGSKA (reference sequence). The CDR3 has 19 residues. The ends lost 4 bases at V and 0 bases at J; junction bases unmatched: 17.

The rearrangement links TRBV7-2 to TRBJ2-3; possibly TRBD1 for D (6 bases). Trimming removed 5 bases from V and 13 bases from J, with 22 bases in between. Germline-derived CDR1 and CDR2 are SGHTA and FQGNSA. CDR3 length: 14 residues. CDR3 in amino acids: CASSEAPGQFKKYF. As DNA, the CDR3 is TGTGCCAGCAGCGAAGCCCCAGGACAGTTTAAAAAGTATTTT. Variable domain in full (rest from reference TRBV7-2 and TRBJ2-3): GAGVSQSPSNKVTEKGKDVELRCDPISGHTALYWYRQSLGQGLEFLIYFQGNSAPDKSGLPSDRFSAERTGGSVSTLTIQRTQQEDSAVYLCASSEAPGQFKKYFGPGTRLTVL.

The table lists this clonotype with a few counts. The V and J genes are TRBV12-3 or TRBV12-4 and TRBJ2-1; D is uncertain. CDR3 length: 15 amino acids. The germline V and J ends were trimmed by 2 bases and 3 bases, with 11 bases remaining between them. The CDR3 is CASSLKTWYYNEQFF. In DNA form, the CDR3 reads TGTGCCAGCAGTTTAAAAACGTGGTACTACAATGAGCAGTTCTTC.

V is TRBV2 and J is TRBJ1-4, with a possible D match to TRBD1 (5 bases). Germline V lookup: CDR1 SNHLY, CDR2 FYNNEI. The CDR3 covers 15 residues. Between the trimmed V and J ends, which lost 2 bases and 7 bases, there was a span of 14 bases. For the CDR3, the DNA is TGTGCCAGCAGTGAAACAGGTGTCTATGGTGAAAAACTGTTTTTT. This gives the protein CASSETGVYGEKLFF.

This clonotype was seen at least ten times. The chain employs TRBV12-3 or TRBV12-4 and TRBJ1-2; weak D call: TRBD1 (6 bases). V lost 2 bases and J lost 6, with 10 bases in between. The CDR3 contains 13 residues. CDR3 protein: CASSLSQGHGYTF. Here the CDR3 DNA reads TGTGCCAGCAGTTTATCACAGGGCCATGGCTACACCTTC.

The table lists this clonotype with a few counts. The CDR3 DNA sequence: TGCAGTGCTAGAGATGGCAGCGTAGCCAAAAACATTCAGTACTTC. It specifies CSARDGSVAKNIQYF. The V gene is TRBV20-1, the J gene TRBJ2-4; D unclear. V gave up 0 bases and J gave up 0 bases, with 9 bases separating them. Germline CDR1 reads DFQATT; CDR2 reads SNEGSKA (reference sequence). The CDR3 has 15 residues.

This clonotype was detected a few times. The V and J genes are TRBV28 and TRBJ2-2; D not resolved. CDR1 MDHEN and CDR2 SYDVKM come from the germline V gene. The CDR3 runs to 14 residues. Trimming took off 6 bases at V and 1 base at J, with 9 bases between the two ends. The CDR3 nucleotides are TGTGCCAGCAGACCCGACCTGAACACCGGGGAGCTGTTTTTT. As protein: CASRPDLNTGELFF.

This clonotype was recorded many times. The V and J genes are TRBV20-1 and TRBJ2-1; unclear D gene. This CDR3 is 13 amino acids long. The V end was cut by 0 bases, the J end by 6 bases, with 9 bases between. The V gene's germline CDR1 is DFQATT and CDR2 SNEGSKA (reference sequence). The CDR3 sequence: CSARDRPGNEQFF. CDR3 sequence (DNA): TGCAGTGCTAGAGATCGGCCAGGCAATGAGCAGTTCTTC.